Listed below are T cell receptor beta chains from one sample, sequenced in a study of blood T cells in healthy people across ages. TCRdb independently ran MiXCR on the 5' RACE reads; one entry per CDR3 protein. The sample holds 1.5 million to 2 million distinct CDR3 sequences; 30% to 40% are singletons and the top ten take 10% to 12%. The sequenced sample consisted of blood. These receptors originate from a woman aged 25 to 39 in good health. Each CDR3 is given with its conserved first and last residue.

cdr3_aa | v_call | cdr3_length | j_call
CASSKGPADRNTEAFF | TRBV5-1 | 16 | TRBJ1-1
CSVGKSGRGEKLFF | TRBV29-1 | 14 | TRBJ1-4
CASSPRRTGITDTQYF | TRBV3-1 | 16 | TRBJ2-3
CASSSGTGTSSYNEQFF | TRBV5-1 | 17 | TRBJ2-1
CAIRHGTVYNEQFF | TRBV10-3 | 14 | TRBJ2-1
CASSLWVSNEQFF | TRBV11-2 | 13 | TRBJ2-1
CASSRTRGDTQYF | TRBV27 | 13 | TRBJ2-3
CASSPGPETQYF | TRBV7-9 | 12 | TRBJ2-5
CASSASSCETQYF | TRBV7-8 | 13 | TRBJ2-5
CSASNRDRRVETQYF | TRBV20-1 | 15 | TRBJ2-5
CASSQDEVAGTTDTQYF | TRBV3-1 | 17 | TRBJ2-3
CASRLGGAGEQYF | TRBV2 | 13 | TRBJ2-7
CASSPGTEKLFF | TRBV12-3/TRBV12-4 | 12 | TRBJ1-4
CASSQPGLAHPGEQYF | TRBV4-2 | 16 | TRBJ2-5
CASSFEREYEQYF | TRBV7-9 | 13 | TRBJ2-7
CASSYSARLTYEQYF | TRBV6-5 | 15 | TRBJ2-7
CASSLEGVTQETQYF | TRBV5-1 | 15 | TRBJ2-5
CASSLKDLLRGETQYF | TRBV5-5 | 16 | TRBJ2-5
CASSYSLRGPAYNEQFF | TRBV6-5 | 17 | TRBJ2-1
CASSWDTSGANVLTF | TRBV5-1 | 15 | TRBJ2-6
CASSPSGGLESQYF | TRBV9 | 14 | TRBJ2-4
CSARIRGDERFF | TRBV20-1 | 12 | TRBJ2-1
CASTTSGGAGGSEQFF | TRBV6-5 | 16 | TRBJ2-1
CAGSRDYVGNEQFF | TRBV12-3/TRBV12-4 | 14 | TRBJ2-1
CASSQSQVPKTQYF | TRBV4-1 | 14 | TRBJ2-5
CSARPPPGQGNEQYF | TRBV20-1 | 15 | TRBJ2-7
CASSPAGVTTEAFF | TRBV18 | 14 | TRBJ1-1
CSAYLGGGTDTQYF | TRBV20-1 | 14 | TRBJ2-3
CASILRRDQETQYF | TRBV28 | 14 | TRBJ2-5
CAGSSYHEQYF | TRBV5-1 | 11 | NA
CASSHLLRRREDGYTF | TRBV6-9 | 16 | TRBJ1-2
CASSLTAREQYGQYF | TRBV18 | 15 | TRBJ2-7
CASSLAMGYQETQYF | TRBV5-1 | 15 | TRBJ2-5
CASSPQRLAGGSNTQYF | TRBV18 | 17 | TRBJ2-3
CASSPEDEGETQYF | TRBV18 | 14 | TRBJ2-5